This T cell receptor (beta chain) originates from a study of patients and donors after allogeneic stem cell transplantation. TCRdb processed the RT-PCR reads anew with MiXCR; each CDR3 protein has one entry. The sample comprises fewer than 75,000 distinct CDR3 sequences, about 14% of which are singletons, and roughly a third rests with the top ten. V lost 2 bases, J lost 2 bases, and 7 bases lay in between. The CDR3 covers 13 residues. Germline loops: CDR1 LNHDA, CDR2 SQIVND (reference sequence). The chain couples TRBV19 to TRBJ2-7, with D perhaps matching TRBD2 (5 bases). Material: blood, either unsorted or a sorted T cell fraction (not recorded which). This TCR came from a human donor who was either an allogeneic HSCT recipient or a stem cell or donor lymphocyte infusion donor (not recorded which). It is not recorded whose cells these are; they may come from a transplant donor. CDR3 nucleotides: TGTGCCAGTAGTATATCGGGGACCTACGAGCAGTACTTC. Residues: CASSISGTYEQYF. The complete variable domain, with remaining parts taken from reference TRBV19 and TRBJ2-7, reads DGGITQSPKYLFRKEGQNVTLSCEQNLNHDAMYWYRQDPGQGLRLIYYSQIVNDFQKGDIAEGYSVSREKKESFPLTVTSAQKNPTAFYLCASSISGTYEQYFGPGTRLTVT.